This TCR beta chain appears in the sequencing data of a study of T cells in Graves' hyperthyroidism and ophthalmopathy. The study, taken as a whole, reports: Most thyroid-expanded clonotypes above 0.001 were also found in blood.

Disease duration under 2 months; hyperthyroidism patients were aged 18 to 65. On the basis of clinical symptoms, serum thyroxine and TRAb, thyroid ultrasound and orbital computed tomography, diagnoses were made. Amplification of TCR beta CDR3 regions was performed using RNA transcripts as template. TCR CDR3 regions were first amplified by RT-PCR with HTBI primers. TCRdb re-called the multiplex PCR reads with MiXCR, one entry per CDR3 protein. The repertoire holds about 270,000 distinct CDR3 sequences, with 25% as singletons. This clonotype has a count of ten or more. Its antigen is unknown. This CDR3 has 15 amino acids. CDR1 and CDR2 (germline): GTSNPN, SVGIG (reference sequence). Trimming removed 5 bases from V and 2 bases from J, with 16 bases in between.

This clonotype originated in a man aged 35 to 55 with Graves' hyperthyroidism that later progressed to Graves' ophthalmopathy. The sample taken for sequencing was blood. V and J are TRBV30 and TRBJ1-5; TRBD1 is a possible D gene (5 bases). The DNA for the CDR3 is TGTGCCTGGGGAGGCAAGGGGCTGGGCAATCAGCCCCAGCATTTT. Translating it yields CAWGGKGLGNQPQHF.